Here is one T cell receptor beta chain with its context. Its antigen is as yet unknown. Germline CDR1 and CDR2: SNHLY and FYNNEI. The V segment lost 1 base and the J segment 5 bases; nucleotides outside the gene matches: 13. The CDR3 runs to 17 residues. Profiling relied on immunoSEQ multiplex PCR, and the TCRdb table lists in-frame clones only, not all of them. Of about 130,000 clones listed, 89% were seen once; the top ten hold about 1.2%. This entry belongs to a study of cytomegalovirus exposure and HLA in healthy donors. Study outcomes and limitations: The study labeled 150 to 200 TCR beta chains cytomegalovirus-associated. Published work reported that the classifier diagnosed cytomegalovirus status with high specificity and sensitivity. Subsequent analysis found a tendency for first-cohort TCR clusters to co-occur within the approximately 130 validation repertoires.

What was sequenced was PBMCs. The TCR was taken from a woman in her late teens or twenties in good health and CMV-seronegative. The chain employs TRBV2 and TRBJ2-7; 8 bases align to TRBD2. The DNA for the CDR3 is TGTGCCAGCAGTGAAGTCCCGCGGGGGGTGTTTTCCGACGAGCAGTACTTC. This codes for CASSEVPRGVFSDEQYF.